This TCR beta chain was recorded in a study of T cell changes during pregnancy in multiple sclerosis. Data came from immunoSEQ multiplex PCR; TCRdb stores just in-frame clones and leaves some out. The table includes under 75,000 clones, roughly nine tenths detected once. CDR1 SGHRS and CDR2 YFSETQ come from the germline V gene. The CDR3 loop spans 13 amino acids. With V trimmed by 5 bases and J by 6 bases, 5 bases remained unmatched. The chain employs TRBV5-1 and TRBJ2-1; TRBD1 aligns across 7 bases. Sequenced material: CD4+ T cells from peripheral blood mononuclear cells, taken after pregnancy. The TCR sequence derives from a female donor in good health, enrolled as a control in a pregnancy study. CDR3 protein: CASRINRGNEQFF. For the CDR3, the DNA is TGCGCCAGCAGAATAAACAGGGGCAATGAGCAGTTCTTC.